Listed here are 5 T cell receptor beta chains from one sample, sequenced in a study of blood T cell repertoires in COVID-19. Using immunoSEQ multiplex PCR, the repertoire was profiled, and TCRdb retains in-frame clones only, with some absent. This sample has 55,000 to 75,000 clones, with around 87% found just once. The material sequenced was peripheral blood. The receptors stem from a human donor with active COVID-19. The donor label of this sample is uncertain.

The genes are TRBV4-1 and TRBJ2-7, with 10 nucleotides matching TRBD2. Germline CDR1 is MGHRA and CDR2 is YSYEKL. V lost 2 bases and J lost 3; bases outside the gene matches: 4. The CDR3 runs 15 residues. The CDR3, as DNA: TGCGCCAGCAGCCAACCTGGGACTAGCGTCTACGAGCAGTACTTC. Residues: CASSQPGTSVYEQYF.

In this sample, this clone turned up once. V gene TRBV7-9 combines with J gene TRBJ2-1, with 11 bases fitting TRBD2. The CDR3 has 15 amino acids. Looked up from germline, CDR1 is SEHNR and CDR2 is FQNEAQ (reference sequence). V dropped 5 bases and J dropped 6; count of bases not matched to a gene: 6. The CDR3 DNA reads TGTGCCAGCAGCCGTACTAGCGGGAGTCTCAATGAGCAGTTCTTC. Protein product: CASSRTSGSLNEQFF.

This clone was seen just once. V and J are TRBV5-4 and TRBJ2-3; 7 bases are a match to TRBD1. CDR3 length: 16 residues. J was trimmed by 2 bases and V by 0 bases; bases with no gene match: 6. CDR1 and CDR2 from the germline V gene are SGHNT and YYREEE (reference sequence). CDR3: CASSLGPGGPTDTQYF. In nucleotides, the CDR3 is TGTGCCAGCAGCTTGGGTCCAGGGGGACCCACAGATACGCAGTATTTT.

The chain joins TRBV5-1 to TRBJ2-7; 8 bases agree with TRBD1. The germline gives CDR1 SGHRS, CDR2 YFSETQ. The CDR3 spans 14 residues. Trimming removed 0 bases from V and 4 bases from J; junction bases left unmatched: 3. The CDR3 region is CASSLGQGKYEQYF. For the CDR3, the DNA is TGCGCCAGCAGCTTGGGACAGGGGAAGTACGAGCAGTACTTC.

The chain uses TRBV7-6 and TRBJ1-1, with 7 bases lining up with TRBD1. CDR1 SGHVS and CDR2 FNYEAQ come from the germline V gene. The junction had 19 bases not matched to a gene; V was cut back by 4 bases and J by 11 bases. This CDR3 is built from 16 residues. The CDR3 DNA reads TGTGCCAGCAGCTCCCAGCTGGGACAGCGGGCCTCTCCTGCTTTCTTT. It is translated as CASSSQLGQRASPAFF.